Listed below are T cell receptor beta chains from one sample, sequenced in a study of blood T cell repertoires in COVID-19. Sequencing used immunoSEQ multiplex PCR; TCRdb keeps in-frame clones, though not all of them. The repertoire includes approximately 66,000 clones, more than 80% of them detected once, and approximately 8.8% sits in the top ten. Input material: peripheral blood. The receptor set was obtained from a human donor with active COVID-19. The donor label of this sample is uncertain. Each CDR3 is given with its conserved first and last residue. A D gene is named only where the DNA matches it firmly. Part of the rows lack a size; the others show once, few, many or a class for expanded clones.

size	J	D	V	DNA	CDR3
NA	TRBJ2-3	NA	TRBV9	TGTGCCAGCAGCCTCAGCGGATCTAGCACAGATACGCAGTATTTT	CASSLSGSSTDTQYF
NA	TRBJ1-2	TRBD1	TRBV7-9	TGTGCCAGCAGCTTAGATACAGGGGTGGGCTATGGCTACACCTTC	CASSLDTGVGYGYTF
NA	TRBJ2-1	NA	TRBV7-3	TGTGCCAGCAGCCTTTCGAGGGATGCTAATGAGCAGTTCTTC	CASSLSRDANEQFF
NA	TRBJ2-5	NA	TRBV24-1	TGTGCCACCAGTGAAGACCGGGACTCGCAAGAGACCCAGTACTTC	CATSEDRDSQETQYF
NA	TRBJ1-2	NA	TRBV10-3	TGTGCCATCAGTGAGGATACGGGGGAGGGATATGGCTACACCTTC	CAISEDTGEGYGYTF
NA	TRBJ2-7	TRBD2	TRBV12-3/TRBV12-4	TGTGCCAGCAGTGGGCCTAGCGGGTACGAGCAGTACTTC	CASSGPSGYEQYF
NA	TRBJ2-5	TRBD1	TRBV2	TGTGCCAGCAGCCGGGACAGCCAAGAGACCCAGTACTTC	CASSRDSQETQYF
NA	TRBJ1-2	NA	TRBV15	TGTGCCACCAGTAGAAAAGGGGGATCCCTCGATTCCGGCTATGGCTACACCTTC	CATSRKGGSLDSGYGYTF
NA	TRBJ2-1	TRBD2	TRBV5-1	TGCGCCAGCAGCTTGGCGTCTGGGACTAGAAGCAATGAGCAGTTCTTC	CASSLASGTRSNEQFF
NA	TRBJ2-3	TRBD2	TRBV9	TGTGCCAGCAGCGTAGAAGCGGCTAGCGGGTCAGATACGCAGTATTTT	CASSVEAASGSDTQYF
NA	TRBJ1-1	NA	TRBV10-3	TGTGCCATCAGTGAAAAGGGGACTGAAGCTTTCTTT	CAISEKGTEAFF
NA	TRBJ2-3	TRBD2	TRBV27	TGTGCCAGCAGTTTCCAGCTAGCGGGAGATGGCACAGATACGCAGTATTTT	CASSFQLAGDGTDTQYF
once	TRBJ1-5	TRBD1	TRBV9	TGTGCCAGCAGCCCAACGACAGGGGGCGCGGGGCAGCCCCAGCATTTT	CASSPTTGGAGQPQHF
once	TRBJ2-3	TRBD1	TRBV27	TGTGCCAGCAGTCTCGGACAGGCGTTGAGCACAGATACGCAGTATTTT	CASSLGQALSTDTQYF
NA	TRBJ2-2	NA	TRBV5-6	TGTGCCAGCAGCGTAAACAGCCACACCGGGGAGCTGTTTTTT	CASSVNSHTGELFF
NA	TRBJ2-5	TRBD2	TRBV6-2/TRBV6-3	TGTGCCAGCAGTTTGCCTAGCGGGGGGACCCAAGAGACCCAGTACTTC	CASSLPSGGTQETQYF
NA	TRBJ2-7	TRBD1	TRBV19	TGTGCCTCCAAAGGACAGGGGTCCTACGAGCAGTACTTC	CASKGQGSYEQYF
NA	TRBJ2-7	TRBD1	TRBV2	TGTGCCAGCAGTCTCGGAGACAGGGGAATCTACGAGCAGTACTTC	CASSLGDRGIYEQYF
NA	TRBJ2-5	NA	TRBV6-6	TGTGCCACCAGAAAGGAGTGGACCCAGTACTTC	CATRKEWTQYF
once	TRBJ1-5	NA	TRBV27	TGTGCCAGCAGTTTCGCGCGCAATCAGCCCCAGCATTTT	CASSFARNQPQHF
NA	TRBJ2-7	TRBD1	TRBV10-3	TGTGCCATCAGTTCGGGACAGGGGAAATACGAGCAGTACTTC	CAISSGQGKYEQYF
NA	TRBJ2-7	TRBD2	TRBV4-1	TGCGCCAGCAGCCAAGATCAGGAAGCGGGGGGGGTCCACGAGCAGTACTTC	CASSQDQEAGGVHEQYF
NA	TRBJ2-2	TRBD1	TRBV11-2	TGTGCCAGCAGCTTAGGACAGGGGTTCGCGAACACCGGGGAGCTGTTTTTT	CASSLGQGFANTGELFF
NA	TRBJ1-2	NA	TRBV28	TGTGCCAGCAGTTTCCGGGGGGAAGACTATGGCTACACCTTC	CASSFRGEDYGYTF
few	TRBJ1-5	NA	TRBV11-3	TGTGCCCCGGGGGCCCAGCATTTT	CAPGAQHF
once	TRBJ2-1	TRBD2	TRBV6-1	TGTGCCAGCAGTGGGACGGGACTAGCGGTCTCCTACAATGAGCAGTTCTTC	CASSGTGLAVSYNEQFF
NA	TRBJ1-1	TRBD1	TRBV6-6	TGTGCCAGCTCCCCGCTCGGACAGGGAGAAACTGAAGCTTTCTTT	CASSPLGQGETEAFF
NA	TRBJ2-2	TRBD1	TRBV6-5	TGTGCCAGCGTTGCAGGGGGAGTTTCTGGCGGGGAGCTGTTTTTT	CASVAGGVSGGELFF
NA	TRBJ1-1	NA	TRBV11-2	TGTGCCAGCAGCTTAGGAACGAATAGGCGGGCTTTCTTT	CASSLGTNRRAFF
NA	TRBJ2-7	TRBD2	TRBV10-3	TGTGCCATCAGTGAGTCGGTGTTGACTAGCGGGGGCAGGGAGCAGTACTTC	CAISESVLTSGGREQYF
NA	TRBJ2-5	TRBD1	TRBV5-1	TGCGCCAGCAGCTTGGAGGGACAGGGGGTGGTAGAGACCCAGTACTTC	CASSLEGQGVVETQYF
NA	TRBJ2-1	TRBD2	TRBV29-1	TGCAGCGGAACGCTAGCGGGGGTTAATGAGCAGTTCTTC	CSGTLAGVNEQFF
NA	TRBJ2-2	NA	TRBV5-6	TGTGCCAGCAGCTCTTGGGCCAACTCCGGGGAGCTGTTTTTT	CASSSWANSGELFF
many	TRBJ1-2	TRBD1	TRBV30	TGTGCCGCTACAGGGGATGGCTACACCTTC	CAATGDGYTF
NA	TRBJ2-1	TRBD1	TRBV24-1	TGTGCCACCAGTGCCCCCCCCGGAAGTAGACAGGGGTTGGTAAATGAGCAGTTCTTC	CATSAPPGSRQGLVNEQFF
NA	TRBJ2-7	NA	TRBV2	TGTGCCAGCAGGGCAGGTTCGAGTTCCTACGAGCAGTACTTC	CASRAGSSSYEQYF
NA	TRBJ2-2	TRBD1	TRBV9	TGTGCCAGCAGCATAAAGGGGGCAAACACCGGGGAGCTGTTTTTT	CASSIKGANTGELFF
NA	TRBJ1-5	TRBD1	TRBV12-3/TRBV12-4	TGTGCCAGCAGCTTCACAGGGGGACAGCCCCAGCATTTT	CASSFTGGQPQHF
once	TRBJ2-1	NA	TRBV4-1	TGCGCCAGCAGCCAAGATAACTTTTACAATGAGCAGTTCTTC	CASSQDNFYNEQFF
once	TRBJ2-7	NA	TRBV5-6	TGTGCCAGCAGCTTGGGGGGAGCCCCACCTTCCTACGAGCAGTACTTC	CASSLGGAPPSYEQYF
NA	TRBJ1-6	TRBD1	TRBV20-1	TGCAGTGCTAGTCCCCCGACCCAGGGGGATAATTCACCCCTCCACTTT	CSASPPTQGDNSPLHF
NA	TRBJ2-1	NA	TRBV6-5	TGTGCCAGCAGTTACCGAGCAACAGGGCGAGGGGAGCAGTTCTTC	CASSYRATGRGEQFF